Listed below are T cell receptor beta chains from one sample, sequenced in a study of T-cell reconstitution after alpha-beta-depleted transplantation in children. TCRdb re-analysed the PCR reads in MiXCR, keeping a single row per CDR3 protein. The table shows fewer than 550,000 distinct CDR3 sequences, with about an eighth occurring only once. The specimen comprised PBMCs, mostly from graft donor cells, sampled 180 days after TCRalphabeta/CD19-depleted stem cell transplant. Every receptor here comes from a female patient aged 2-15 years who had a stem cell transplant for aplastic anemia, so the T cells may come from the graft donor. CDR3s include the opening cysteine and the closing phenylalanine or tryptophan. A D gene is named only where the DNA matches it firmly. Rows give clone size only sometimes, using once, few, many, or a class for an expanded clone.

CDR3 | DNA | V | length | D | size | J
CAWIGLGYNEQFF | TGTGCCTGGATCGGACTAGGTTACAATGAGCAGTTCTTC | TRBV30 | 13 | TRBD2 | few | TRBJ2-1
CASSPPGVGVQLAFF | TGTGCCAGCAGTCCCCCCGGTGTTGGGGTTCAATTGGCTTTCTTT | TRBV12-3/TRBV12-4 | 15 | NA | NA | TRBJ1-1
CSARHAGAGEQFF | TGCAGTGCTAGACACGCGGGAGCAGGTGAGCAGTTCTTC | TRBV20-1 | 13 | TRBD2 | many | TRBJ2-1
CASRGLAEGTDTQYF | TGTGCCAGCAGGGGACTAGCGGAGGGCACAGATACGCAGTATTTT | TRBV25-1 | 15 | TRBD2 | few | TRBJ2-3
CASSGGLARETQYF | TGCGCCAGCAGCGGGGGACTAGCCCGGGAGACCCAGTACTTC | TRBV5-1 | 14 | TRBD2 | few | TRBJ2-5
CASTGYTRSEAFF | TGTGCCAGCACGGGATATACCCGCTCTGAAGCTTTCTTT | TRBV7-9 | 13 | NA | few | TRBJ1-1
CSVAGQGKDFSYNEQFF | TGCAGCGTTGCGGGACAGGGTAAAGATTTCTCCTACAATGAGCAGTTCTTC | TRBV29-1 | 17 | TRBD1 | many | TRBJ2-1
CASSRARDPTEYEQYF | TGTGCCAGCAGCCGTGCTAGGGACCCTACCGAATACGAGCAGTACTTC | TRBV7-2 | 16 | NA | NA | TRBJ2-7
CASSSGTGGFAFF | TGTGCCAGTAGTAGTGGGACAGGGGGCTTCGCTTTCTTT | TRBV19 | 13 | TRBD1 | few | TRBJ1-1
CASTLTSGRGGDNEQFF | TGTGCCAGCACCCTGACTAGCGGGAGGGGCGGGGACAATGAGCAGTTCTTC | TRBV12-3/TRBV12-4 | 17 | TRBD2 | NA | TRBJ2-1
CASSYSPTRNEQFF | TGTGCCAGCAGTTACTCGCCAACTAGGAATGAGCAGTTCTTC | TRBV6-5 | 14 | NA | NA | TRBJ2-1
CSASGGGSYEQFF | TGCAGTGCGTCAGGGGGAGGGTCCTATGAGCAGTTCTTC | TRBV20-1 | 13 | NA | few | TRBJ2-1